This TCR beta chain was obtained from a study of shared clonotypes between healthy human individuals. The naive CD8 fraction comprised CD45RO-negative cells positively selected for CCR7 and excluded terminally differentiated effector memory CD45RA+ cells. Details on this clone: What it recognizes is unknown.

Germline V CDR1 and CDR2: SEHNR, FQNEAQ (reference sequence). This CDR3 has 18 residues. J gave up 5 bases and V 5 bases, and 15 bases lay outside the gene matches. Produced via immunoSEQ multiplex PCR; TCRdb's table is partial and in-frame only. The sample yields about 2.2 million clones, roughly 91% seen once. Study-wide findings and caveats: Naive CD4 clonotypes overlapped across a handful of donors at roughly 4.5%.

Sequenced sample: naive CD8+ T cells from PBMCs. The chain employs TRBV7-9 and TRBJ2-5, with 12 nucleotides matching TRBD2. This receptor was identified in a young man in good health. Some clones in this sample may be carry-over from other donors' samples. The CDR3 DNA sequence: TGTGCCAGCAGCCCCGTGGGAGCGCTAGCGGGAGGGCCCGAGACCCAGTACTTC. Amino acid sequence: CASSPVGALAGGPETQYF.